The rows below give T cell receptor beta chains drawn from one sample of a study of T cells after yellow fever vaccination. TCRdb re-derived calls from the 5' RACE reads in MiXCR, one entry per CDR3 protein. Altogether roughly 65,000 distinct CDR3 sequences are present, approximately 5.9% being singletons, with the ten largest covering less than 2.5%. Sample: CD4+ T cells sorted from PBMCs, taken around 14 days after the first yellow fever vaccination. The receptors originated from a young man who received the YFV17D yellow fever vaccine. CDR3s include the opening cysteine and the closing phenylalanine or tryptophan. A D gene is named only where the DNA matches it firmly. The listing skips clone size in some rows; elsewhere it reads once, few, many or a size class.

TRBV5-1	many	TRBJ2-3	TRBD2	TGCGCCAGCAGCTTTAGCGGGGTCACAGATACGCAGTATTTT	CASSFSGVTDTQYF
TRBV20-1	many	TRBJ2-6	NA	TGCAGTGCTGATGGAGGCTTCTCTGGGGCCAACGTCCTGACTTTC	CSADGGFSGANVLTF
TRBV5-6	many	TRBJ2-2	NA	TGTGCCAGCAGCCTAGGACGGACCGGGGAGCTGTTTTTT	CASSLGRTGELFF
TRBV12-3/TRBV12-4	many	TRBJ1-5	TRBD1	TGTGCCAGCAGTTTCGGGACAGAAGGCAATCAGCCCCAGCATTTT	CASSFGTEGNQPQHF
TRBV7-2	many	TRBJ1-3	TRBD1	TGTGCCAGCAGCTTGGGACAGGGTGGAAACACCATATATTTT	CASSLGQGGNTIYF
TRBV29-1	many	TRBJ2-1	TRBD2	TGCAGCGTTGCCCCATTAGCGGGGGGGCTCGGTGAGCAGTTCTTC	CSVAPLAGGLGEQFF
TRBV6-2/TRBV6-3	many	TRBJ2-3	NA	TGTGCCAGCAGCCCCCCTCGGCCGGCCGGCACAGATACGCAGTATTTT	CASSPPRPAGTDTQYF
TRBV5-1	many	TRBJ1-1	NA	TGCGCCAGCAGCTTGGTTGAGGGAAAGAACACTGAAGCTTTCTTT	CASSLVEGKNTEAFF
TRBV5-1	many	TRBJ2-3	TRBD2	TGCGCCAGCAGCATGGGAGCGGGGCCAGATACGCAGTATTTT	CASSMGAGPDTQYF
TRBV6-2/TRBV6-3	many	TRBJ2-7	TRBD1	TGTGCCAGCAGAAAACCGGGACAGGGGCGCGAGCAGTACTTC	CASRKPGQGREQYF
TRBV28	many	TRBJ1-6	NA	TGTGCCAGCAGAATGGCGGGGTCGGTTTATAATTCACCCCTCCACTTT	CASRMAGSVYNSPLHF
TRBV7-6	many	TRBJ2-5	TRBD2	TGTGCCAGCAGATGGGATTCGGGGGGGCAAGAGACCCAGTACTTC	CASRWDSGGQETQYF
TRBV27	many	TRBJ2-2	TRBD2	TGTGCCAGCAAGGGGACTAGCGGGGTTAGCGGGGAGCTGTTTTTT	CASKGTSGVSGELFF
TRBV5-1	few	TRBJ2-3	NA	TGCGCCAGCAGCCTGAGGAGAATTAAAACAGATACGCAGTATTTT	CASSLRRIKTDTQYF
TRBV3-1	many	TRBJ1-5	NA	TGTGCCAGCAGCCAAGACTCGGGCGGCAAGCCCCAGCATTTT	CASSQDSGGKPQHF
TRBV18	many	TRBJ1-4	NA	TGTGCCAGCTCACCACCGGATTCTGGGTGGAATGAAAAACTGTTTTTT	CASSPPDSGWNEKLFF
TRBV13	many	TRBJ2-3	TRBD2	TGTGCCAGCAGCGCGACCCCGGGACTAGCGCTTCCAGATACGCAGTATTTT	CASSATPGLALPDTQYF
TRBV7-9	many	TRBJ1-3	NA	TGTGCCAGCAGCTTTGACGGGGATGGAAACACCATATATTTT	CASSFDGDGNTIYF
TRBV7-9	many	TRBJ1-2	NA	TGTGCCAGCAGCCTAGCGGTTCGGGAGGAGACTGGGGGCTACACCTTC	CASSLAVREETGGYTF
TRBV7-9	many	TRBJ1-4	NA	TGTGCCAGCAGCTTAGCGCACCCTTTTGCAACTAATGAAAAACTGTTTTTT	CASSLAHPFATNEKLFF
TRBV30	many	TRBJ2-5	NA	TGTGCCTGGAGGCCCGGGACGGCCTTCCAAGAGACCCAGTACTTC	CAWRPGTAFQETQYF
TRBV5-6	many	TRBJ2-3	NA	TGTGCCAGCAGGTTGAACAGGGGAGGAGCGTGGGTAACACAAGATACGCAGTATTTT	CASRLNRGGAWVTQDTQYF
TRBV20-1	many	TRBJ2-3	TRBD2	TGCAGTGCCCTGACTAGCGGGGTCACAGATACGCAGTATTTT	CSALTSGVTDTQYF
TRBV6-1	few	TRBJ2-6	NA	TGTGCCAGCAGAAGGGAGGCTGGGGCCAACGTCCTGACTTTC	CASRREAGANVLTF
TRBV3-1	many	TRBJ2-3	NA	TGTGCCAGCAGCCTACGGGGGGCATCGGATACGCAGTATTTT	CASSLRGASDTQYF
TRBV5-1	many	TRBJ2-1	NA	TGCGCCAGCAGCTCCGAACCGGGCGGGACAGTCAGTGAGCAGTTCTTC	CASSSEPGGTVSEQFF
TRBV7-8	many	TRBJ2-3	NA	TGTGCCAGCAGCTTAGCGCGCTTACAGGGCACAGATACGCAGTATTTT	CASSLARLQGTDTQYF
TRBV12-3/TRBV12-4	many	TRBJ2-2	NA	TGTGCCAGCAGACCCGGACAGACGAACACCGGGGAGCTGTTTTTT	CASRPGQTNTGELFF
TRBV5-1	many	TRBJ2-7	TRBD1	TGCGCCAGCAGCTCCGGGACAGCCGGGTCATCCGAGCAGTACTTC	CASSSGTAGSSEQYF
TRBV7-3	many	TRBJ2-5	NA	TGTGCCAGCAGCTTAAACTGGGGAGAGACCCAGTACTTC	CASSLNWGETQYF
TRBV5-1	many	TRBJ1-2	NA	TGCGCCAGCAGCTTTGACGGAACTAACTATGGCTACACCTTC	CASSFDGTNYGYTF
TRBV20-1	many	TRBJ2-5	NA	TGCAGTGCTACCGAACTAGAGATGGTGACCCAGTACTTC	CSATELEMVTQYF
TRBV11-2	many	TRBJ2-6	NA	TGTGCCAGCAGCTTAATAGCGCTCGGGGCCAACGTCCTGACTTTC	CASSLIALGANVLTF
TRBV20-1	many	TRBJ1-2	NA	TGCAGTGCTAGAGATAACCAGGGATTGAGCGGCTACACCTTC	CSARDNQGLSGYTF
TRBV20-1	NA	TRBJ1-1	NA	TGCAGTGCTCGCAGGACGCGGGGGGGGAACACTGAAGCTTTCTTT	CSARRTRGGNTEAFF
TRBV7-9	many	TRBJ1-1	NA	TGTGCCAGCAGCTTGGGGACGGTCGCTGAAGCTTTCTTT	CASSLGTVAEAFF
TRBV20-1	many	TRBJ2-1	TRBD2	TGCAGTGCTAGAGATGAGCGGGAGACCTACAATGAGCAGTTCTTC	CSARDERETYNEQFF
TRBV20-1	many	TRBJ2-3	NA	TGCAGTGGGGGGCCGTGGGGTCGGGCAGATACGCAGTATTTT	CSGGPWGRADTQYF
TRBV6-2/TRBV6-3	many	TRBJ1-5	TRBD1	TGTGCCAGCAGTTACTTCGGGACAGGGAATCAGCCCCAGCATTTT	CASSYFGTGNQPQHF
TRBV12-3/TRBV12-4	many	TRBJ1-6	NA	TGTGCCAGCAGCTTGGGACGGACAAATTCACCCCTCCACTTT	CASSLGRTNSPLHF
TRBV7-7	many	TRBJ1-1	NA	TGTGCTAGCAGCTTAGGGGTTAGCACTGAAGCTTTCTTT	CASSLGVSTEAFF
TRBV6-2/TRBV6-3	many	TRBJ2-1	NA	TGTGCCAGCAGAACCGGGACTTTTACTTACAATGAGCAGTTCTTC	CASRTGTFTYNEQFF
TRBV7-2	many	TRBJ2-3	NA	TGTGCCAGCAGCTTAGGGACTATACTCACAGATACGCAGTATTTT	CASSLGTILTDTQYF
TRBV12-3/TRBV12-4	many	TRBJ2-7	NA	TGTGCCAGCAGTTTAGCGCAGGGGCGCGAGCAGTACTTC	CASSLAQGREQYF
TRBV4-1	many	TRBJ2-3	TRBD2	TGCGCCAGCAGCTCACTAGCGACAGATACGCAGTATTTT	CASSSLATDTQYF
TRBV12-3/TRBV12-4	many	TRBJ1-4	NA	TGTGCCAGCAGTTTCTCCGCGGCTAATGAAAAACTGTTTTTT	CASSFSAANEKLFF
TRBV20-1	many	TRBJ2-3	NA	TGCAGTGCTAGTGAGGGGACGCCCACGGATACGCAGTATTTT	CSASEGTPTDTQYF
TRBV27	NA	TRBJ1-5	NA	TGTGCCAGCACCCGGGGGGTCAATCAGCCCCAGCATTTT	CASTRGVNQPQHF
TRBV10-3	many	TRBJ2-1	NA	TGTGCCATCAGTGACAGCTACAATGAGCAGTTCTTC	CAISDSYNEQFF
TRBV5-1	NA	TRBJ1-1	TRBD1	TGCGCCAGCAGCTCCGGACAGGTAGGGAAAACTGAAGCTTTCTTT	CASSSGQVGKTEAFF